These T cell receptor beta chains were read from a single sample in a study of blood T cell repertoires in COVID-19. The protocol was immunoSEQ multiplex PCR, while the TCRdb copy is restricted to in-frame clones and leaves out a portion. The sample consists of 15,000 to 20,000 clones, around 77% of them appearing once. Sequenced material: peripheral blood. The source is a man between 70 and 80 years old with COVID-19, enrolled during active disease. Both conserved end residues are trimmed from each CDR3. Clone size is stated in some rows and not others, as once, few, many or a class when expanded.

J gene: TRBJ1-4; V gene: TRBV6-5; clone size: -; CDR3 protein: ASSRDRFTEKLF
J gene: TRBJ2-5; V gene: TRBV19; clone size: -; CDR3 protein: ASSTPYRGIQETQY
J gene: TRBJ2-1; V gene: TRBV5-1; clone size: -; CDR3 protein: ASSLVSSGRNEQF
J gene: TRBJ1-2; V gene: TRBV18; clone size: medium-sized; CDR3 protein: ASSPPMREYGYT
J gene: TRBJ2-1; V gene: TRBV7-5; clone size: -; CDR3 protein: ARSLHRPQLYNEQF
J gene: TRBJ1-4; V gene: TRBV18; clone size: -; CDR3 protein: ASSRGEASEKLF
J gene: TRBJ1-5; V gene: TRBV7-9; clone size: -; CDR3 protein: ASSSGQGMSNQPQH
J gene: TRBJ2-7; V gene: TRBV27; clone size: -; CDR3 protein: ASSQTGISYEQY
J gene: TRBJ1-2; V gene: TRBV28; clone size: -; CDR3 protein: ASSLEWGYT
J gene: TRBJ2-3; V gene: TRBV11-3; clone size: -; CDR3 protein: ASSFSSSTDTQY
J gene: TRBJ2-1; V gene: TRBV27; clone size: -; CDR3 protein: ASSFWAGPSSYNEQF
J gene: TRBJ2-1; V gene: TRBV7-9; clone size: -; CDR3 protein: ASSLKGSGYNEQF
J gene: TRBJ2-7; V gene: TRBV27; clone size: -; CDR3 protein: ASRLAGTHYEQY
J gene: TRBJ2-5; V gene: TRBV6-2/TRBV6-3; clone size: -; CDR3 protein: ASSYSGTSRSQY
J gene: TRBJ1-6; V gene: TRBV4-2; clone size: -; CDR3 protein: ASSQDWMRDSPLH